This TCR beta chain derives from a study of blood T cell repertoires in COVID-19. At the level of the study: Donors in the United States, Italy and Spain gave samples during acute or convalescent COVID-19. The cDNA or gDNA used as material had been derived from T cells, B-cell-depleted T cells, or PBMCs.

Original handling: Estimation of nucleated cell counts was performed using reference gene primer amplification. Some clones are missing from TCRdb's copy, which holds only in-frame ones; the method was immunoSEQ multiplex PCR. Clone size and V and J calls were adopted from that table, with D and trimming inferred from the DNA. Among 110,000 to 150,000 clones listed, around 82% were seen once. The CDR3 is made up of 16 amino acids. V shed 3 bases, J shed 7 bases, and the junction held 8 bases outside the gene matches. Germline assignment: CDR1 LNHDA and CDR2 SQIVND (reference sequence). This clone was seen just once.

The chain combines TRBV19 with TRBJ2-4; 11 bases match TRBD2. The sequence was obtained from a human donor in a cohort sampled during active COVID-19. The sequenced sample was peripheral blood. DNA for the CDR3: TGTGCCAGTAGTATTGCTGCTAGCGGGGGGAGGAACATTCAGTACTTC. Amino acids: CASSIAASGGRNIQYF.